The next 27 T cell receptor beta chains were all read from a single sample in a study of OX40 agonist ivuxolimab in advanced cancers. The assay was immunoSEQ multiplex PCR, and TCRdb's table has in-frame clones only and misses some. This sample has more than 65,000 clones; about 83% occur once, and the top ten carry 6.1%. The source material was CD4+ or CD8+ T cells sorted from blood, sampled in a trial of the OX40 agonist ivuxolimab. The receptors derive from an adult with an advanced solid tumor such as melanoma, head and neck, liver or kidney cancer.

This chain uses TRBV27 with TRBJ1-1, with TRBD1 matching 11 bases. Trimming at V came to 5 bases and at J to 6 bases, leaving 14 bases not matched to a gene. Germline-derived CDR1 and CDR2 are MNHEY and SMNVEV (reference sequence). The CDR3 extends over 17 amino acids. CDR3 amino acids: CASSRLRGPGQGAEAFF. The CDR3 coding sequence is TGTGCCAGCAGTCGGCTAAGGGGACCGGGACAGGGGGCTGAAGCTTTCTTT.

This clone has only a few counts. This chain uses TRBV9 with TRBJ2-2; no clear D. Trimming shortened V by 0 bases and J by 1 base, and 7 bases separated the two germline ends. Germline assignment: CDR1 SGDLS and CDR2 YYNGEE. The CDR3 is made up of 15 amino acids. CDR3 bases: TGTGCCAGCAGCGTAGCAAGAGGGAACACCGGGGAGCTGTTTTTT. This sequence encodes CASSVARGNTGELFF.

The J gene is TRBJ1-2, the V gene TRBV5-1, with a tentative D call TRBD1 (5 bases). CDR3 length: 14 residues. CDR1 and CDR2 (germline): SGHRS, YFSETQ. V lost 5 bases and J 13 bases, leaving 24 bases between the germline ends. CDR3 region: CASRQDTYVWVFTF. CDR3 bases: TGCGCCAGCAGACAGGACACCTACGTGTGGGTGTTCACCTTC.

The chain recombines TRBV5-1 with TRBJ2-3, with 11 bases identical to TRBD1. The V gene's germline CDR1 is SGHRS and CDR2 YFSETQ. The ends lost 4 bases at V and 6 bases at J; junction bases unmatched: 10. The CDR3 has 16 residues. This CDR3 is CASSRSGQGAWDTQYF. CDR3 coding DNA: TGCGCCAGCAGCCGGTCAGGACAGGGGGCTTGGGATACGCAGTATTTT. The full variable domain, in which reference TRBV5-1 and TRBJ2-3 provide the parts outside the CDR3, is KAGVTQTPRYLIKTRGQQVTLSCSPISGHRSVSWYQQTPGQGLQFLFEYFSETQRNKGNFPGRFSGRQFSNSRSEMNVSTLELGDSALYLCASSRSGQGAWDTQYFGPGTRLTVL.

The gene calls are TRBV7-3 and TRBJ2-7; D is undetermined. CDR1 and CDR2 from the germline V gene are SGHTA and FQGTGA. V was pared by 2 bases and J by 6 bases, with 11 bases between. This CDR3 contains 13 residues. The CDR3 DNA is TGTGCCAGCAGCTTAGTGGGAAAGGGCGAGCAGTACTTC. It specifies CASSLVGKGEQYF.

This clone was detected only a few times. Written as DNA, the CDR3 is TGCGCCAGCAGCTTGATGCAGGGTGAAGCTTTCTTT. Translating gives CASSLMQGEAFF. V and J are TRBV5-1 and TRBJ1-1; weak D call: TRBD1 (5 bases). Trimming removed 1 base from V and 7 bases from J, with 8 bases in between. In germline, CDR1 is SGHRS, CDR2 YFSETQ. This CDR3 region has 12 residues.

This sequence joins TRBV5-5 and TRBJ2-7, with unresolved D. This CDR3 spans 13 amino acids. Per germline, CDR1 SGHKS and CDR2 YYEKEE (reference sequence). V shed 0 bases and J shed 5 bases, with 9 bases lying between them. CDR3 protein: CASSLAPRHEQYF. CDR3 in DNA: TGTGCCAGCAGCTTGGCCCCCCGACACGAGCAGTACTTC.

This chain joins TRBV5-1 and TRBJ2-2, with TRBD1 matching over 7 bases. The ends lost 2 bases at V and 4 bases at J; junction bases unmatched: 2. Germline values: CDR1 SGHRS, CDR2 YFSETQ. The CDR3 loop spans 14 amino acids. The CDR3 coding sequence is TGCGCCAGCAGCTTATCAGGGGGCACCGGGGAGCTGTTTTTT. It specifies CASSLSGGTGELFF.

V usage is TRBV6-6 and J usage is TRBJ2-5, with a tentative D call TRBD1 (5 bases). Germline V gene sequence: CDR1 MNHNY, CDR2 SVGAGI (reference sequence). The CDR3 length is 13 residues. The V and J ends lost 3 bases and 5 bases respectively, with 10 bases between them. CDR3 sequence: CASSYTGFETQYF. DNA of the CDR3: TGTGCCAGCAGTTATACAGGCTTCGAGACCCAGTACTTC.

The chain carries TRBV7-9 and TRBJ2-1; 10 bases agree with TRBD1. The CDR3 is 14 residues long. J lost 8 bases, V lost 5 bases, and 6 bases had no gene match. The germline V gene has CDR1 SEHNR and CDR2 FQNEAQ (reference sequence). The CDR3 DNA is TGTGCCAGCAGCACCCATGGGACAGGGGATGAGCAGTTCTTC. Protein: CASSTHGTGDEQFF.

This clone was observed once. The chain is built from TRBV5-6 and TRBJ2-7; the D gene could be TRBD1 or TRBD2 (5 bases each). Trimming shortened V by 2 bases and J by 2 bases, and 14 bases separated the two germline ends. The CDR3 is made up of 15 amino acids. Germline CDR1 SGHDT, CDR2 YYEEEE. This CDR3 is CASSFFAGSPYEQYF. The CDR3 DNA reads as TGTGCCAGCAGCTTCTTTGCAGGGAGCCCCTACGAGCAGTACTTC.

The CDR3 spells CASSAGLLYGYTF. DNA for the CDR3: TGCGCCAGCAGCGCTGGACTCCTCTATGGCTACACCTTC. The rearrangement joins TRBV5-1 to TRBJ1-2, with unresolved D. CDR3 size: 13 residues. V was clipped by 4 bases and J by 4 bases, with 11 bases between them. The V gene's germline CDR1 is SGHRS and CDR2 YFSETQ.

The genes are TRBV6-1 and TRBJ2-7, with 7 bases matching TRBD1. The germline CDR1 and CDR2 sequences are MNHNS and SASEGT. This CDR3 region has 14 residues. Unmatched junction bases numbered 3, after V lost 4 bases and J lost 0 bases. The CDR3 coding sequence is TGTGCCAGCAGTGTGAGGGACAGCTCCTACGAGCAGTACTTC. Translating gives CASSVRDSSYEQYF.

The chain's CDR3 is CASSLRGGASYEQYF. The CDR3 DNA reads as TGCGCCAGCAGCTTGAGAGGGGGCGCCTCCTACGAGCAGTACTTC. The V call is TRBV5-1, the J call TRBJ2-7; 7 nucleotides match TRBD1. J was trimmed by 0 bases and V by 1 base; bases with no gene match: 4. Germline V lookup: CDR1 SGHRS, CDR2 YFSETQ. The length of the CDR3 is 15 residues.

This clone occurred once. V gene TRBV27 combines with J gene TRBJ2-5; D perhaps matches TRBD1 (5 bases). The ends were cut back, 6 bases at V and 4 bases at J, with 18 bases in the middle. Germline CDR1 reads MNHEY; CDR2 reads SMNVEV (reference sequence). The CDR3 sequence is 15 residues long. This CDR3 reads CASRARVLSRETQYF. The CDR3 DNA is TGTGCCAGCAGGGCCAGGGTGCTGAGTCGAGAGACCCAGTACTTC.

This chain joins TRBV2 and TRBJ2-5, with no clear D. Germline V gene lookup returns CDR1 SNHLY and CDR2 FYNNEI. The CDR3 totals 13 residues. The V end lost 5 bases, the J end lost 2 bases, and 9 bases lay between the germline ends. CDR3 bases: TGTGCCAGCAGTTCTTACAGACAAGAGACCCAGTACTTC. The encoded protein is CASSSYRQETQYF.

The chain carries TRBV6-5 and TRBJ2-4; perhaps TRBD2 as D (5 bases). Trimming cost V 4 bases and J 10 bases, with 14 bases left between them. This CDR3 contains 13 residues. Looked up from germline, CDR1 is MNHEY and CDR2 is SVGAGI. The CDR3 is CASSSTRGTIQYF. The DNA for the CDR3 is TGTGCCAGCAGTTCCACCCGGGGAACTATTCAGTACTTC.

This chain links TRBV18 with TRBJ2-1; D may be TRBD1 (6 bases). From germline, CDR1 is KGHSH and CDR2 LQKENI. CDR3 length: 15 amino acids. The V and J ends lost 6 bases and 7 bases respectively, with 19 bases between them. CDR3 loop: CASSRPAGDGNEQFF. The CDR3 DNA reads as TGTGCCAGCTCCCGGCCCGCAGGGGACGGGAATGAGCAGTTCTTC.

The chain employs TRBV15 and TRBJ2-5, with D uncertain. Trimming pared 5 bases from V and 5 bases from J, leaving 15 bases between. This CDR3 has 14 amino acids. Germline V CDR1 and CDR2: LNHNV, YYDKDF (reference sequence). CDR3 nucleotide sequence: TGTGCCACCAGCCTAGGGTCGGAGAGCGAGACCCAGTACTTC. It is translated as CATSLGSESETQYF. Full variable domain (outside the CDR3, taken from reference TRBV15 and TRBJ2-5): DAMVIQNPRYQVTQFGKPVTLSCSQTLNHNVMYWYQQKSSQAPKLLFHYYDKDFNNEADTPDNFQSRRPNTSFCFLDIRSPGLGDTAMYLCATSLGSESETQYFGPGTRLLVL.

This clone is a singleton in its sample. V is TRBV27 and J is TRBJ2-3; 7 bases are shared with TRBD1. The CDR3 spans 14 residues. V lost 6 bases to trimming and J lost 2 bases; unmatched junction nucleotides: 5. Germline V gives CDR1 MNHEY, CDR2 SMNVEV (reference sequence). As DNA, the CDR3 is TGTGCCAGCAGCTTGGGACAGAACACAGATACGCAGTATTTT. Residues: CASSLGQNTDTQYF.

The chain has TRBV4-1 and TRBJ2-4; the D gene is possibly TRBD2 (6 bases). CDR3 length: 15 residues. Trimming removed 1 base at V and 8 bases at J, with 15 bases between. Germline V gives CDR1 MGHRA, CDR2 YSYEKL. CDR3 DNA sequence: TGCGCCAGCAGCCAAGTAGTCGGGGGACCGGACATTCAGTACTTC. Encoded protein: CASSQVVGGPDIQYF.

The J gene is TRBJ1-1, the V gene TRBV6-5; D remains unclear. The V end was cut by 2 bases, the J end by 4 bases, with 11 bases between. The V gene's germline CDR1 is MNHEY and CDR2 SVGAGI. CDR3 length: 14 amino acids. For the CDR3, the DNA is TGTGCCAGCAGTTACGAGGGTCGTGGCACTGAAGCTTTCTTT. Protein sequence: CASSYEGRGTEAFF.

The chain has TRBV4-1 and TRBJ2-5, with D tentatively TRBD1 (6 bases). Trimming pared 2 bases from V and 4 bases from J, leaving 14 bases between. The length of the CDR3 is 15 residues. Germline CDR1 MGHRA, CDR2 YSYEKL. The CDR3 loop reads CASSQKGGRRETQYF. CDR3 coding DNA: TGCGCCAGCAGCCAAAAAGGGGGAAGGAGAGAGACCCAGTACTTC.

This chain joins TRBV11-2 and TRBJ2-3, with TRBD2 as a possible D gene (6 bases). The CDR3 is made up of 15 amino acids. Germline lookup yields CDR1 SGHAT and CDR2 FQNNGV. Trimming stripped 2 bases from V and 4 bases from J, with 13 bases between. DNA of the CDR3: TGTGCCAGCAGCTTATTTAGCGGCGCCTCAGATACGCAGTATTTT. Encoded protein: CASSLFSGASDTQYF.

CDR3 region: CASKDRGLATDTQYF. CDR3 DNA sequence: TGTGCCAGCAAGGACAGGGGGTTGGCTACAGATACGCAGTATTTT. The chain recombines TRBV2 with TRBJ2-3; 10 positions agree with TRBD1. This CDR3 spans 15 amino acids. Germline V gene data show CDR1 as SNHLY and CDR2 as FYNNEI. J gave up 3 bases and V 7 bases, and 7 bases lay outside the gene matches.

The rearrangement joins TRBV27 to TRBJ2-5; the match to TRBD1 covers 12 bases. The germline V gene encodes CDR1 MNHEY and CDR2 SMNVEV (reference sequence). CDR3 length equals 15 residues. V shed 4 bases and J 5 bases; nucleotides not matched to a gene: 5. For the CDR3, the DNA is TGTGCCAGCAGTTCCGGGACAGGGGGCTGGGAGACCCAGTACTTC. It specifies CASSSGTGGWETQYF.

This clone was seen repeatedly, ten times or more. The chain joins TRBV28 to TRBJ1-2, with 9 bases lining up with TRBD1. This CDR3 has 15 residues. Trimming took 7 bases from V and 2 from J; bases not matched to a gene: 8. The germline gives CDR1 MDHEN, CDR2 SYDVKM. CDR3 sequence: CASNWQDRGNYGYTF. The CDR3 bases are TGTGCCAGCAATTGGCAGGACAGGGGAAACTATGGCTACACCTTC.